Listed below are T cell receptor beta chains from one sample, sequenced in a study of siplizumab effects on memory and regulatory T cells. TCRdb's copy holds only in-frame clones and misses some; the assay was immunoSEQ multiplex PCR. Among around 100,000 clones listed, about 91% were seen once. The sample consisted of CD4+ T cells sorted from blood. The receptor source for this set is a human donor in good health. Each CDR3 is given with its conserved first and last residue. A D gene is named only where the DNA matches it firmly. Rows give clone size only sometimes, using once, few, many, or a class for an expanded clone.

d_call | clone_size | j_call | v_call | cdr3_nt | cdr3_aa
TRBD2 | - | TRBJ2-3 | TRBV7-2 | TGTGCCAGCAGCTCGACTAGCGGGGGAACAGATACGCAGTATTTT | CASSSTSGGTDTQYF
- | few | TRBJ2-7 | TRBV7-2 | TGTGCCAGCAGCTATGCACGCCCGAGTTACGAGCAGTACTTC | CASSYARPSYEQYF
- | once | TRBJ2-5 | TRBV7-7 | TGTGCCAGCAAAGATAGGGGTCAAGAGACCCAGTACTTC | CASKDRGQETQYF
TRBD2 | - | TRBJ2-3 | TRBV7-2 | TGTGCCAGCAGCCAGCGGGGGGGCCCCCCAGATACGCAGTATTTT | CASSQRGGPPDTQYF
- | - | TRBJ2-7 | TRBV5-1 | TGCGCCAGGAGGGGCAGACCAACAACCTACGAGCAGTACTTC | CARRGRPTTYEQYF
- | once | TRBJ2-6 | TRBV19 | TGTGCCACATCAAGGACACCCCTCTCTGGGGCCAACGTCCTGACTTTC | CATSRTPLSGANVLTF
- | - | TRBJ1-1 | TRBV28 | TGTGCCAGCAGCCTCTCCTGGTCTGACACTGAAGCTTTCTTT | CASSLSWSDTEAFF
TRBD2 | - | TRBJ2-1 | TRBV12-5 | TGTGCTAGTGGTTTGGCCCAATGGACTAGCGGGGCCTCCTACAATGAGCAGTTCTTC | CASGLAQWTSGASYNEQFF
- | - | TRBJ1-1 | TRBV30 | TGTGCCTGGAGCCGCGTTGCAATGAACATTGAAGCTTTCTTT | CAWSRVAMNIEAFF
- | once | TRBJ1-2 | TRBV14 | TGTGCCAGCAGTCTCGCGGGGGCGATAAACTATGGCTACACCTTC | CASSLAGAINYGYTF
- | - | TRBJ2-2 | TRBV28 | TGTGCCAGCAGCCTTTACGGACCCATGAACACCGGGGAGCTGTTTTTT | CASSLYGPMNTGELFF
- | - | TRBJ1-6 | TRBV13 | TGTGCCAGCAGCCGCGGGACCCCAAATTCACCCCTCCACTTT | CASSRGTPNSPLHF
- | - | TRBJ1-2 | TRBV14 | TGTGCCAGCAGCCAAGATAGTGATGGGGTCTATGGCTACACCTTC | CASSQDSDGVYGYTF
- | - | TRBJ1-5 | TRBV27 | TGTGCCAGCAGTTTGATGGCTGCGAGCAATCAGCCCCAGCATTTT | CASSLMAASNQPQHF
- | once | TRBJ2-4 | TRBV2 | TGTGCCAGCAGTGCCGAGGGAAGCAAAAACATTCAGTACTTC | CASSAEGSKNIQYF
TRBD2 | - | TRBJ2-3 | TRBV9 | TGTGCCAGCAGCGTAGTGTCTAGCGGGGGGTACACAGATACGCAGTATTTT | CASSVVSSGGYTDTQYF
- | - | TRBJ1-2 | TRBV19 | TGTGCCAGTAGTCCTCGTAACACCGGTGGCTACACCTTC | CASSPRNTGGYTF
- | - | TRBJ2-1 | TRBV14 | TGTGCCAGCAGCCAAGTAAGTAGTGGTGAGCAGTTCTTC | CASSQVSSGEQFF
- | - | TRBJ1-1 | TRBV7-9 | TGTGCCAGCAGCCCTCAAAGTACCTCCCTCGAAGCTTTCTTT | CASSPQSTSLEAFF
- | - | TRBJ1-4 | TRBV18 | TGTGCCAGCTCCCCTTTGGGGGAAAAACTGTTTTTT | CASSPLGEKLFF
- | - | TRBJ2-3 | TRBV19 | TGTGCCAGTAGTATAGGGAGGTCTTTGGGTTTCTCCCCAGATACGCAGTATTTT | CASSIGRSLGFSPDTQYF
- | once | TRBJ1-1 | TRBV6-4 | TGTGCCAGCAGTGACCGGACAGTTCATGAAGCTTTCTTT | CASSDRTVHEAFF
TRBD1 | - | TRBJ2-5 | TRBV2 | TGTGCCAGCAGTGTAACCGGGACAGGGGGCGGAGAGACCCAGTACTTC | CASSVTGTGGGETQYF
- | - | TRBJ2-5 | TRBV2 | TGTGCCAGCAGTGAGCTGTATGGGACCCAGTACTTC | CASSELYGTQYF
- | - | TRBJ1-6 | TRBV28 | TGTGCCAGCAGCCCCTCCTATAATTCACCCCTCCACTTT | CASSPSYNSPLHF
TRBD1 | - | TRBJ2-1 | TRBV6-5 | TGTGCCAGCACCAGAGTAAGGGACAGCGAGCAGTTCTTC | CASTRVRDSEQFF
TRBD2 | - | TRBJ2-3 | TRBV30 | TGTGCCTGGAGGCAACTAGCGGGCACAGATACGCAGTATTTT | CAWRQLAGTDTQYF
- | - | TRBJ2-7 | TRBV5-4 | TGTGCCAGCAGCCGTAAGGGGGGGCAGGACGAGCAGTACTTC | CASSRKGGQDEQYF
- | - | TRBJ2-5 | TRBV9 | TGTGCCAGCAGCCTGGGTCAAGAGACCCAGTACTTC | CASSLGQETQYF
- | - | TRBJ1-2 | TRBV7-2 | TGTGCCAGCAGACCCGACAACTACTATGGCTACACCTTC | CASRPDNYYGYTF
- | - | TRBJ2-5 | TRBV5-4 | TGTGCCAGCAGCTTGCCCGGTAGTCCCGAAGTAGAGACCCAGTACTTC | CASSLPGSPEVETQYF
- | - | TRBJ2-5 | TRBV7-3 | TGTGCCAGCAGCTCCCACGGCGGGGAGACCCAGTACTTC | CASSSHGGETQYF
TRBD2 | - | TRBJ2-5 | TRBV19 | TGTGCCAGTTCTAGCGGGGGGGCCGGGACCCAGTACTTC | CASSSGGAGTQYF
- | few | TRBJ2-1 | TRBV5-6 | TGTGCCAGCAGCCTCCGGGCCCCCAGCAACAATGAGCAGTTCTTC | CASSLRAPSNNEQFF
- | - | TRBJ2-3 | TRBV21-1 | TGTGCCAGCAGCCCAATTCGGGAGGAGGGGCGGGCAGATACGCAGTATTTT | CASSPIREEGRADTQYF
- | - | TRBJ2-1 | TRBV5-4 | TGTGCCAGCAGCTTGGACGCGGGGGAGCAGTTCTTC | CASSLDAGEQFF
TRBD2 | - | TRBJ2-3 | TRBV7-2 | TGTGCCAGCAGCCTACTAGCGGGGGTTTCCACAGATACGCAGTATTTT | CASSLLAGVSTDTQYF